This T cell receptor (beta chain) stems from a study of blood T cells in healthy people across ages. Study-level background: For every two T cells, template switching captured about one barcoded beta molecule.

PBMCs, at least 7 million per sample, were isolated. The V gene's germline CDR1 is MNHEY and CDR2 SMNVEV (reference sequence). V lost 5 bases and J 5 bases, leaving 15 bases between the germline ends. The CDR3 totals 14 residues. In its sample, this clonotype was seen a few times. Next came a second PCR, run for about 7 to 11 cycles, which used a sample-barcoded 5' primer along with a J-beta primer mix. TCRdb called the 5' RACE reads again in MiXCR, with one record for every CDR3 protein. This table has around 790,000 distinct CDR3 sequences, approximately 48% appearing once. Sequenced: blood. This TCR was recovered from a man aged 60 to 75 in good health. This chain joins TRBV27 and TRBJ1-2; D is perhaps TRBD1 (5 bases). Here the CDR3 reads CASSARDGPYGYTF. The CDR3 coding sequence is TGTGCCAGCAGTGCACGGGACGGTCCATATGGCTACACCTTC.